These T cell receptor beta chains were read from a single sample in a study of blood T cell repertoires in COVID-19. Data came from immunoSEQ multiplex PCR; TCRdb stores just in-frame clones and leaves some out. The profile shows 90,000 to 130,000 clones, roughly 82% of them singletons. Sequenced material: peripheral blood. The receptor set was obtained from a woman aged 55 to 70 with acute or convalescent COVID-19. Both conserved end residues are trimmed from each CDR3. Some rows mark clone size as missing; the rest say once, few, many or name a class of expanded clone.

TRBV9	TRBJ2-2	-	ASSRGTSGGGELF
TRBV28	TRBJ2-7	-	ASRRDRLEQY
TRBV4-3	TRBJ2-1	-	ASSQGPTSGGRNEQF
TRBV19	TRBJ2-2	-	ASSSSSGFTGELF
TRBV9	TRBJ2-2	-	ASSGPGTGELF
TRBV28	TRBJ2-7	few	ASSTSHETSSDEQY
TRBV28	TRBJ2-5	few	ASSLAGGPQETQY
TRBV7-2	TRBJ2-3	many	ASSLDPGGTDTQY
TRBV12-3/TRBV12-4	TRBJ1-2	-	ASSLGGLYGYT
TRBV7-2	TRBJ2-7	once	ASSLGQGARYEQY
TRBV11-2	TRBJ2-7	-	ASSLFQGAYEQY
TRBV29-1	TRBJ2-7	-	SVVAGYLHEQY
TRBV11-3	TRBJ1-6	-	ASSLDGTRASPLH
TRBV7-9	TRBJ2-7	-	ASSPGGYEQY
TRBV18	TRBJ1-2	-	ASSPIRTGGNYGYT
TRBV4-1	TRBJ2-1	few	ASSQDGQGQF
TRBV18	TRBJ1-3	-	ASSPDRGGNTIY
TRBV5-4	TRBJ1-2	few	ASSWPFGQGAGGYT
TRBV5-1	TRBJ2-1	once	ASRTGTGVGRVTYEQF
TRBV10-3	TRBJ1-2	-	AISEGAGYGYT
TRBV3-1/TRBV3-2	TRBJ2-7	-	ASSQRGGYEQY
TRBV6-5	TRBJ2-5	-	ASSYSYRGFETQY
TRBV2	TRBJ1-4	-	ASRIGTGEEKLF
TRBV6-6	TRBJ1-1	-	ASSLPGQGPFEAF
TRBV9	TRBJ2-3	-	ASSVAGTAPYTQY
TRBV9	TRBJ2-2	-	ASSPRTGITGELF
TRBV4-2	TRBJ1-1	-	ASSHSTGSGVAEAF
TRBV4-2	TRBJ1-5	once	ASSQALAGDQPQH
TRBV10-3	TRBJ2-6	-	AISAPGAGANVLT
TRBV7-2	TRBJ2-1	-	ASSSRQAGGRYEQF
TRBV30	TRBJ2-1	few	AWRGILGDEQF
TRBV3-1/TRBV3-2	TRBJ1-5	-	ASSQGGGQRGPQH
TRBV5-6	TRBJ2-2	-	ASSLVGDRGDAGELF
TRBV12-3/TRBV12-4	TRBJ2-7	-	ASSLTGYEQY
TRBV4-2	TRBJ2-3	-	ASSTLEGGTDTQY
TRBV29-1	TRBJ1-1	-	SGWSGYTEAF
TRBV28	TRBJ1-2	few	ASSRGSGYT
TRBV6-5	TRBJ1-1	-	ASSSGHTTEAF
TRBV9	TRBJ1-4	-	ASSVGGLFSEKLF
TRBV5-1	TRBJ1-5	once	ASSGGQGDQPQH
TRBV4-2	TRBJ2-7	-	ASSQDSSRSSYEQY
TRBV4-3	TRBJ2-7	-	ASSQDSPGTPTYEQY
TRBV3-1/TRBV3-2	TRBJ2-5	-	ASSLRTSGGSLQETQY
TRBV2	TRBJ1-2	-	ASSDDRWGYGYT
TRBV12-5	TRBJ1-5	-	ASGLVLGTGAQPQH